This TCR beta chain was found in a study of blood T cell repertoires in COVID-19. The V end lost 9 bases, the J end lost 4 bases, and 12 bases lay between the germline ends. This CDR3 has 12 residues. Per the germline V gene, CDR1 is KGHSH and CDR2 is LQKENI. Repertoires were generated with immunoSEQ multiplex PCR, while TCRdb's copy carries only in-frame clones and drops some. The table includes roughly 230,000 clones, more than 65% detected once. The chain combines TRBV18 with TRBJ1-1; unclear D gene. Sample: peripheral blood. The clonotype was recovered from a man in his fifties or sixties with active or convalescent COVID-19. The CDR3 protein is CASLRRGTEAFF. The CDR3, as DNA: TGTGCCAGTCTCCGTCGGGGCACTGAAGCTTTCTTT.